One TCR beta chain is described in this entry. Its antigen remains unknown. This sample was taken from a study of cytomegalovirus exposure and HLA in healthy donors. Study results and limitations: A further, later analysis showed that HLA-associated TCR beta chains (compared with equally common others) were more clonally expanded.

The CDR3 has 14 residues. Germline CDR1 and CDR2: SGDLS and YYNGEE. V gave up 4 bases and J gave up 2 bases; unmatched junction bases: 5. PCR involved 60 Vbeta and 13 Jbeta primers. Sequencing used immunoSEQ multiplex PCR; TCRdb keeps in-frame clones, though not all of them. The sample carries some 150,000 clones, more than 60% recorded once. This TCR was sampled from a man in his forties in good health and CMV-seronegative. The chain employs TRBV9 and TRBJ2-5, with 7 bases aligning to TRBD1. Sequencing was done on a sample of PBMCs. In DNA, the CDR3 is TGTGCCAGCAGCCAGACAGGGTATCAAGAGACCCAGTACTTC. This encodes CASSQTGYQETQYF. The full variable domain, with the rest looked up from reference TRBV9 and TRBJ2-5, is DSGVTQTPKHLITATGQRVTLRCSPRSGDLSVYWYQQSLDQGLQFLIQYYNGEERAKGNILERFSAQQFPDLHSELNLSSLELGDSALYFCASSQTGYQETQYFGPGTRLLVL.